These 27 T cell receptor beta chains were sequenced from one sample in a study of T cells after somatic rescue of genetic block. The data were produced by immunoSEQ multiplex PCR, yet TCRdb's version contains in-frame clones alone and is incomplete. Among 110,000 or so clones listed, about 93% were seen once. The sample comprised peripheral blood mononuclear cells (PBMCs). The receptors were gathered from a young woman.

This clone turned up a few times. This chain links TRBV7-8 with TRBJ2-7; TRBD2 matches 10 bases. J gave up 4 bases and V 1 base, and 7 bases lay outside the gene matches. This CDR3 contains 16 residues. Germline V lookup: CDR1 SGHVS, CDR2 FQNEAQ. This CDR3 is CASSLELASGGYEQYF. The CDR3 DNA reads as TGTGCCAGCAGCTTAGAGCTGGCTAGCGGGGGTTACGAGCAGTACTTC.

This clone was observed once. Here the CDR3 DNA reads TGTGCCAGCCGCAAATGGGTCCTCTATGGCTACACCTTC. Protein: CASRKWVLYGYTF. The chain joins TRBV6-1 to TRBJ1-2; no clear D gene. With 8 bases removed from V and 4 bases from J, the gap between germline ends came to 14 bases. The CDR3 has 13 amino acids. CDR1 and CDR2 (germline): MNHNS, SASEGT.

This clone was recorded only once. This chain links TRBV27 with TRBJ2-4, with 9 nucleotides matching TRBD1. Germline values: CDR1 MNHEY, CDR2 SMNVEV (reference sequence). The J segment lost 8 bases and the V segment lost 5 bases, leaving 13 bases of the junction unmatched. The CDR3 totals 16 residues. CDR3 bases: TGTGCCAGCAGTCCGGACAGGGGAAGTGGCCGAGACATTCAGTACTTC. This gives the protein CASSPDRGSGRDIQYF.

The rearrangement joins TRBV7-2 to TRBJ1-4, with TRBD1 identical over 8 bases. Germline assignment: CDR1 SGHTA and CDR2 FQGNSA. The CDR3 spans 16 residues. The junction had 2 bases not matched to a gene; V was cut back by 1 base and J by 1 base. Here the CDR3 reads CASSLDRGRTNEKLFF. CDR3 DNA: TGTGCCAGCAGCTTAGACAGGGGGAGAACTAATGAAAAACTGTTTTTT. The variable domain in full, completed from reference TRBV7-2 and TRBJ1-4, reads GAGVSQSPSNKVTEKGKDVELRCDPISGHTALYWYRQSLGQGLEFLIYFQGNSAPDKSGLPSDRFSAERTGGSVSTLTIQRTQQEDSAVYLCASSLDRGRTNEKLFFGSGTQLSVL.

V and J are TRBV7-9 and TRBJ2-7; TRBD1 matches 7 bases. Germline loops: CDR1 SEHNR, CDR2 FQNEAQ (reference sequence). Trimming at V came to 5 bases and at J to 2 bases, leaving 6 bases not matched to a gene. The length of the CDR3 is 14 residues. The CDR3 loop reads CASSKGQGAYEQYF. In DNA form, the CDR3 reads TGTGCCAGCAGCAAGGGGCAGGGGGCCTACGAGCAGTACTTC. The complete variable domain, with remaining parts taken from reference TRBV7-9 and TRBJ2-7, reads DTGVSQNPRHKITKRGQNVTFRCDPISEHNRLYWYRQTLGQGPEFLTYFQNEAQLEKSRLLSDRFSAERPKGSFSTLEIQRTEQGDSAMYLCASSKGQGAYEQYFGPGTRLTVT.

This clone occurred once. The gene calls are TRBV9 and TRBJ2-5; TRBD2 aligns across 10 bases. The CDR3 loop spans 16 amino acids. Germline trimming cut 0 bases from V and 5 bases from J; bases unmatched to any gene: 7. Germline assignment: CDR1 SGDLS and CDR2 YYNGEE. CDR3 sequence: CASSVEAGGPDETQYF. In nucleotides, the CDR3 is TGTGCCAGCAGCGTAGAAGCGGGGGGGCCTGATGAGACCCAGTACTTC.

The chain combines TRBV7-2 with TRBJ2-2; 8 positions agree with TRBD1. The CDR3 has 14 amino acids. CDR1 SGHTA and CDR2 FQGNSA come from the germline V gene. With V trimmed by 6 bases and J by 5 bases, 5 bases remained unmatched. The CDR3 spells CASRTGDRTGELFF. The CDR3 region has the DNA TGTGCCAGCAGGACAGGGGATAGGACCGGGGAGCTGTTTTTT.

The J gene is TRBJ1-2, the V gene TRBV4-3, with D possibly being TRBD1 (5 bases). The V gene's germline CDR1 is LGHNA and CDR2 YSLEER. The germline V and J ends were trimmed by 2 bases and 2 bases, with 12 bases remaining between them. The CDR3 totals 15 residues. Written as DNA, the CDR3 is TGCGCCAGCAGCCAAAGTATAGGGGCGAACTATGGCTACACCTTC. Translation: CASSQSIGANYGYTF.

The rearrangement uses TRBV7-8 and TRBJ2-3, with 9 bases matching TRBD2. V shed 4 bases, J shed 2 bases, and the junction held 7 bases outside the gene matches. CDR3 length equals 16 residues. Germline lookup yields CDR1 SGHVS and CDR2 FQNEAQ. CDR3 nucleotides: TGTGCCAGCAGCTCTTTTGCGGGGGGGTTCACAGATACGCAGTATTTT. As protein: CASSSFAGGFTDTQYF.

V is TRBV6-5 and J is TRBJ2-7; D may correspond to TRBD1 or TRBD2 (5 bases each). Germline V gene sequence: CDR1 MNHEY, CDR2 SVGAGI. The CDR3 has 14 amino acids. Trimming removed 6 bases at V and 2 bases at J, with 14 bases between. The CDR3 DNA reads TGTGCCAGCAGCCTCAACCGGGACCCCTACGAGCAGTACTTC. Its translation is CASSLNRDPYEQYF.

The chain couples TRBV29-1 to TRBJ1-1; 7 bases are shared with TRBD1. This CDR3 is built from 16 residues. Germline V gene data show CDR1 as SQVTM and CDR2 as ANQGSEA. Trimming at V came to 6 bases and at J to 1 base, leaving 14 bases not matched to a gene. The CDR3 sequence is CSVSGTAGEWNTEAFF. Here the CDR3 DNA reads TGCAGCGTCTCCGGGACAGCGGGAGAATGGAACACTGAAGCTTTCTTT.

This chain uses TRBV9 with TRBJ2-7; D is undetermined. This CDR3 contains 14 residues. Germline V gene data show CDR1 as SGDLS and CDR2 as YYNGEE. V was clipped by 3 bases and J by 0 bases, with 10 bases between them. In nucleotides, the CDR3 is TGTGCCAGCAGCGGAGGACGTAACTCCTACGAGCAGTACTTC. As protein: CASSGGRNSYEQYF. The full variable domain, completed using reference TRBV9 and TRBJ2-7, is DSGVTQTPKHLITATGQRVTLRCSPRSGDLSVYWYQQSLDQGLQFLIQYYNGEERAKGNILERFSAQQFPDLHSELNLSSLELGDSALYFCASSGGRNSYEQYFGPGTRLTVT.

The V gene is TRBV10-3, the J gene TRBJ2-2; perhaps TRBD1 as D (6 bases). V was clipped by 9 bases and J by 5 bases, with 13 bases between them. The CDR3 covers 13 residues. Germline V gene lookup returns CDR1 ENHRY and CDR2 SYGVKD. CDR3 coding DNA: TGTGCCATGGGACACGGAGGAACCGGGGAGCTGTTTTTT. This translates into CAMGHGGTGELFF.

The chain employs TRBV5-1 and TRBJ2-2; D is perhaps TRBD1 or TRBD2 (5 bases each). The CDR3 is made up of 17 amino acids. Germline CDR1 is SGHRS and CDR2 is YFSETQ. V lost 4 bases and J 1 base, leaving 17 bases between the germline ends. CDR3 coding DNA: TGCGCCAGCAGCCCTCTCGAGGGGACGGTGAACACCGGGGAGCTGTTTTTT. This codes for CASSPLEGTVNTGELFF. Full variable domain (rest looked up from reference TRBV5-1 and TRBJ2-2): KAGVTQTPRYLIKTRGQQVTLSCSPISGHRSVSWYQQTPGQGLQFLFEYFSETQRNKGNFPGRFSGRQFSNSRSEMNVSTLELGDSALYLCASSPLEGTVNTGELFFGEGSRLTVL.

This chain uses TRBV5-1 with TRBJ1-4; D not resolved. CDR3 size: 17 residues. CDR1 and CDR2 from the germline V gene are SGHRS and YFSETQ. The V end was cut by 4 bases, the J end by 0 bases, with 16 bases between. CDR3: CASSASGAGSTNEKLFF. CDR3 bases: TGCGCCAGCAGCGCCAGTGGCGCAGGTTCAACTAATGAAAAACTGTTTTTT.

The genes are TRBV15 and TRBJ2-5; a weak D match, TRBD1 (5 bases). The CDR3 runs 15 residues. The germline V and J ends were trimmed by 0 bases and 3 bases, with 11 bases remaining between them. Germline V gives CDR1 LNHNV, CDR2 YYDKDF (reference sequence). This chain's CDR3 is CATSRDRSREETQYF. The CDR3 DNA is TGTGCCACCAGCAGAGATCGTAGCAGGGAAGAGACCCAGTACTTC. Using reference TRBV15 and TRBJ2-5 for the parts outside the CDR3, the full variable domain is DAMVIQNPRYQVTQFGKPVTLSCSQTLNHNVMYWYQQKSSQAPKLLFHYYDKDFNNEADTPDNFQSRRPNTSFCFLDIRSPGLGDTAMYLCATSRDRSREETQYFGPGTRLLVL.

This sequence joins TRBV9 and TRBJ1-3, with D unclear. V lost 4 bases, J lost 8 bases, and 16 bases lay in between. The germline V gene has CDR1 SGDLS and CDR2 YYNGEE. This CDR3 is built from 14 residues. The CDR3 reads CASSPYTAPDTIYF. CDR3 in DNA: TGTGCCAGCAGCCCGTACACCGCCCCGGACACCATATATTTT.

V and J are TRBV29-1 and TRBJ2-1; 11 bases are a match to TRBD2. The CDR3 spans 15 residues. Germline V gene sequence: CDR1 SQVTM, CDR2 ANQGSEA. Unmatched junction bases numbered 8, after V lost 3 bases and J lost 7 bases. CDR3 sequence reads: CSVDQTSGANNEQFF. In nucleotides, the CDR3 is TGCAGCGTTGATCAGACTAGCGGGGCAAATAATGAGCAGTTCTTC.

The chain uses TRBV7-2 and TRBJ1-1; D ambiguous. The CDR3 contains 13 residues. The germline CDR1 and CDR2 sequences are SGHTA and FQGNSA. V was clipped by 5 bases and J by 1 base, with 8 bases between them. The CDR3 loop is CASSPQGNTEAFF. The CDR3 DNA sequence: TGTGCCAGCAGCCCCCAAGGGAACACTGAAGCTTTCTTT. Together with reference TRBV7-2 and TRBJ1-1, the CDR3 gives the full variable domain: GAGVSQSPSNKVTEKGKDVELRCDPISGHTALYWYRQSLGQGLEFLIYFQGNSAPDKSGLPSDRFSAERTGGSVSTLTIQRTQQEDSAVYLCASSPQGNTEAFFGQGTRLTVV.

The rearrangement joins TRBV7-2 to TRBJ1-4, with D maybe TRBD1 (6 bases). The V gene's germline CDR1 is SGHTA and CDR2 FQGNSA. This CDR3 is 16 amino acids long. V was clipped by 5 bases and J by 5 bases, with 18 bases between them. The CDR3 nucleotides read TGTGCCAGCAGCCCCGACTCGGGACATGGGAATGAAAAACTGTTTTTT. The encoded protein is CASSPDSGHGNEKLFF.

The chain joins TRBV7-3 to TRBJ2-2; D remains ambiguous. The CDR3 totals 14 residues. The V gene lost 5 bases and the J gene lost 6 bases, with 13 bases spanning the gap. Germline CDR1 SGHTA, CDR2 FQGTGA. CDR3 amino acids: CASSPTGPPGELFF. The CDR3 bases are TGTGCCAGCAGCCCCACCGGGCCCCCCGGGGAGCTGTTTTTT.

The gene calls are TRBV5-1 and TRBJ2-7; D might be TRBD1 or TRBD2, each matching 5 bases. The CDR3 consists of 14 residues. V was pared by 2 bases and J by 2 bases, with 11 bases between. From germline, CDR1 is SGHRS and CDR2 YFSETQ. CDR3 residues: CASSFATGPYEQYF. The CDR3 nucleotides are TGCGCCAGCAGCTTCGCGACGGGACCCTACGAGCAGTACTTC. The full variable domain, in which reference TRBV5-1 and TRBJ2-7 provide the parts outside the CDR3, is KAGVTQTPRYLIKTRGQQVTLSCSPISGHRSVSWYQQTPGQGLQFLFEYFSETQRNKGNFPGRFSGRQFSNSRSEMNVSTLELGDSALYLCASSFATGPYEQYFGPGTRLTVT.

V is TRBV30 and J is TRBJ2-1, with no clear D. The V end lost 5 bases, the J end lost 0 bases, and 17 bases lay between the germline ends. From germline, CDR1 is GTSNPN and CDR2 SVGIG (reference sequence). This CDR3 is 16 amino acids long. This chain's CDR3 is CAWYKRSTYSYNEQFF. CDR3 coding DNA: TGTGCCTGGTACAAAAGGTCCACTTACTCCTACAATGAGCAGTTCTTC.

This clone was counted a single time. CDR3 DNA: TGTGCCAGCAGCATGACAGGGCCAGATACGCAGTATTTT. This sequence encodes CASSMTGPDTQYF. The chain couples TRBV11-3 to TRBJ2-3; the match to TRBD1 covers 7 bases. Germline trimming cut 5 bases from V and 4 bases from J; bases unmatched to any gene: 3. From germline, CDR1 is SGHNT and CDR2 YENEEA. The CDR3 runs to 13 residues. The full variable domain, rest sourced from reference TRBV11-3 and TRBJ2-3, is EAGVVQSPRYKIIEKKQPVAFWCNPISGHNTLYWYLQNLGQGPELLIRYENEEAVDDSQLPKDRFSAERLKGVDSTLKIQPAELGDSAVYLCASSMTGPDTQYFGPGTRLTVL.

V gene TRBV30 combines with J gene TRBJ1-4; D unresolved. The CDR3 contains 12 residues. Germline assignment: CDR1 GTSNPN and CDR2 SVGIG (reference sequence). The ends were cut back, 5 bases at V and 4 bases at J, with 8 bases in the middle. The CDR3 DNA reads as TGTGCCTGGGCCAGTAGTAATGAAAAACTGTTTTTT. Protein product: CAWASSNEKLFF.

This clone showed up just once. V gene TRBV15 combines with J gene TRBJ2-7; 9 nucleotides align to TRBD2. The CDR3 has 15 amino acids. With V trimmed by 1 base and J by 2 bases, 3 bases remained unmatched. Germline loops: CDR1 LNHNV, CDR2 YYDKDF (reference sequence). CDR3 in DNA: TGTGCCACCAGCAGAGTTGGCGGGGGGGCCTACGAGCAGTACTTC. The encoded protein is CATSRVGGGAYEQYF.

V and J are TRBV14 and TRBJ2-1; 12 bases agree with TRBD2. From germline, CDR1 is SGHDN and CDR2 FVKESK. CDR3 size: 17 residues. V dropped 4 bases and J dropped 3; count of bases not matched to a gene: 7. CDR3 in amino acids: CASSRGRLAGDYNEQFF. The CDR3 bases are TGTGCCAGCAGCCGGGGTAGACTAGCGGGAGACTACAATGAGCAGTTCTTC. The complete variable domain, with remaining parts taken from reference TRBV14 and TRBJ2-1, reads EAGVTQFPSHSVIEKGQTVTLRCDPISGHDNLYWYRRVMGKEIKFLLHFVKESKQDESGMPNNRFLAERTGGTYSTLKVQPAELEDSGVYFCASSRGRLAGDYNEQFFGPGTRLTVL.